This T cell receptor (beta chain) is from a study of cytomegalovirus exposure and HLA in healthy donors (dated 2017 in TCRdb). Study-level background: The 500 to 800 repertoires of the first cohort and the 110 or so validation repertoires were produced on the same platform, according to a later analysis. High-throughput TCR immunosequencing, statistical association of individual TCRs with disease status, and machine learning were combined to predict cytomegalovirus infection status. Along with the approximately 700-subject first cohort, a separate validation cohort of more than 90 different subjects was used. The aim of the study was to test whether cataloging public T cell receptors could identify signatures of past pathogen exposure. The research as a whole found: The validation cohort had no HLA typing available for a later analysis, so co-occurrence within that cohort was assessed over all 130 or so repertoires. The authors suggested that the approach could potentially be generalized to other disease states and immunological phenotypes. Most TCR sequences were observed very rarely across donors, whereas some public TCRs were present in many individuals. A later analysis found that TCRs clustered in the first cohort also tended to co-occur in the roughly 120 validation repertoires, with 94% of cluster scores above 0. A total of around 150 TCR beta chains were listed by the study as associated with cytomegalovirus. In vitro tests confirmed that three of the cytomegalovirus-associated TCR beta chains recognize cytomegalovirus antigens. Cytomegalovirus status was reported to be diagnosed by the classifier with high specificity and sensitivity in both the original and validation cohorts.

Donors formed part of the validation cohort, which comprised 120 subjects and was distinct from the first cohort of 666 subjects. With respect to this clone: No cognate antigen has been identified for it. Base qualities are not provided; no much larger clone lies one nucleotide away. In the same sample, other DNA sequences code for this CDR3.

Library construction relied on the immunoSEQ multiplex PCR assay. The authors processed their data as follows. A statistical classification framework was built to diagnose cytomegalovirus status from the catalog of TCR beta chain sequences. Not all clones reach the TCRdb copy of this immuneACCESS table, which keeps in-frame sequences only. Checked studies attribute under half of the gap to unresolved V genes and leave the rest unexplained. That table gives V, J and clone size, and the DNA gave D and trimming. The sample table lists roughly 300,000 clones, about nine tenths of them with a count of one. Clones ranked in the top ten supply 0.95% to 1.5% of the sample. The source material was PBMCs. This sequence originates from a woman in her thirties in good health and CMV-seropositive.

The CDR3 region reads CASSVGSSNQPQHF. In nucleotides, the sequence is TGTGCCAGCAGCGTAGGAAGTAGCAATCAGCCCCAGCATTTT. Recombination linked TRBV9 to TRBJ1-5, with the D gene call left open. The CDR1 and CDR2 encoded by the germline V gene are SGDLS and YYNGEE. V and J are truncated by 0 bases and 0 bases respectively, leaving an intervening sequence of 4 bases. The CDR3 contains 14 residues, cysteine and phenylalanine counted. Kept here is only the CDR3 DNA, which spans 42 bases and is read in frame from base 1.